This T cell receptor beta chain was captured by sequencing in a study of CD8 T cells in Susac syndrome. Background on the study: At the time of blood draw, patients with Susac syndrome were therapy-naive, receiving corticosteroids, or receiving intravenous immunoglobulin alone.

An amount of RNA that ranged from roughly 0.5 to 1 ug was reverse transcribed with random hexamers. The immunoSEQ assay covered 54 Vbeta and 13 Jbeta segments for CDR3. Using its own MiXCR run on the immunoSEQ multiplex PCR reads, TCRdb lists one record per CDR3 protein. The sample carries roughly 190,000 distinct CDR3 sequences, approximately 94% recorded once. From blood CD8+ and CD4+ T cells, the TCR beta chain was sequenced. FACS was used to enrich TEMRA cells, whereas the CD8+ and CD4+ T cells were obtained by negative isolation. V was cut by 6 bases and J by 1 base, with 16 bases left in between. Germline loops: CDR1 SQVTM, CDR2 ANQGSEA. The CDR3 runs 15 residues.

The chain carries TRBV29-1 and TRBJ2-4; D ambiguous. The sequenced sample was CD4+ T cells from PBMCs. The clonotype comes from a human donor with Susac syndrome. The CDR3, as DNA: TGCAGCGTGGGCTCGATGCAACGGGCCAAAAACATTCAGTACTTC. Its translation: CSVGSMQRAKNIQYF.